The 16 T cell receptor beta chains reported below all come from one sample, sequenced in a study of human T cells and chemical hapten exposure. The time point here: patch test 1, 2 weeks after DPC sensitization. Stated treatment: therapeutic diphenylcyclopropenone sensitization with weekly scalp DPC. TCRdb used MiXCR to reprocess the RACE reads, holding one entry per CDR3 protein. Of around 120,000 distinct CDR3 sequences listed, roughly an eighth were seen once; the top ten hold about 0.9%. The source material was whole blood, sampled in connection with sensitization to the hapten diphenylcyclopropenone (DPC). The receptors shown here come from a man in his late teens or twenties with alopecia areata. Some clones in this sample may be carry-over from other donors' samples.

This clonotype was found a few times. This chain links TRBV7-9 with TRBJ2-4; TRBD2 might be the D (6 bases). From germline, CDR1 is SEHNR and CDR2 FQNEAQ (reference sequence). This CDR3 is 15 amino acids long. Deletions cut 0 bases from V and 7 bases from J, with 13 bases between. The CDR3 region has the DNA TGTGCCAGCAGCTTAGCTAGCGGATACATGAACATTCAGTACTTC. As protein: CASSLASGYMNIQYF.

The chain uses TRBV18 and TRBJ1-3; D ambiguous. V was pared by 2 bases and J by 1 base, with 6 bases between. Germline CDR1 and CDR2: KGHSH and LQKENI. This CDR3 comprises 14 residues. In nucleotides, the CDR3 is TGTGCCAGCTCACCAGGGTATTCTGGAAACACCATATATTTT. Protein product: CASSPGYSGNTIYF.

The V and J genes are TRBV18 and TRBJ1-1; D may be TRBD1 (6 bases). The germline V and J ends were trimmed by 5 bases and 0 bases, with 13 bases remaining between them. The length of the CDR3 is 15 residues. Per the germline V gene, CDR1 is KGHSH and CDR2 is LQKENI. In nucleotides, the CDR3 is TGTGCCAGCTCAGGACGACAGGATCTGAACACTGAAGCTTTCTTT. Amino acids: CASSGRQDLNTEAFF. Complete variable domain (other parts from reference TRBV18 and TRBJ1-1): NAGVMQNPRHLVRRRGQEARLRCSPMKGHSHVYWYRQLPEEGLKFMVYLQKENIIDESGMPKERFSAEFPKEGPSILRIQQVVRGDSAAYFCASSGRQDLNTEAFFGQGTRLTVV.

The chain recombines TRBV28 with TRBJ1-1; D is unresolved. V lost 3 bases, J lost 8 bases, and 4 bases lay in between. CDR1 and CDR2 (germline): MDHEN, SYDVKM. The CDR3 covers 10 residues. The CDR3 loop reads CASSFTEAFF. Written as DNA, the CDR3 is TGTGCCAGCAGTTTTACCGAAGCTTTCTTT.

The chain combines TRBV20-1 with TRBJ2-1; 7 bases are a match to TRBD2. J gave up 6 bases and V 6 bases, and 8 bases lay outside the gene matches. CDR1 is DFQATT and CDR2 is SNEGSKA in the germline V gene (reference sequence). The CDR3 length is 13 residues. CDR3 nucleotides: TGCAGTGCAACCGGGACTAACTCCAATGAGCAGTTCTTC. Translated: CSATGTNSNEQFF.

This clonotype was seen only a few times. The rearrangement joins TRBV20-1 to TRBJ1-1; 11 bases align to TRBD1. Per the germline V gene, CDR1 is DFQATT and CDR2 is SNEGSKA (reference sequence). This CDR3 region has 15 residues. After removal of 0 bases from V and 6 bases from J, the junction contained 6 bases not matched to a gene. The CDR3 nucleotides are TGCAGTGCTAGAGAATCACCGGGACAGGGGGCTGAAGCTTTCTTT. Translating gives CSARESPGQGAEAFF.

The rearrangement links TRBV6-4 to TRBJ1-1; D is unresolved. The V end lost 3 bases, the J end lost 0 bases, and 11 bases lay between the germline ends. CDR3 length equals 15 residues. CDR1 is MRHNA and CDR2 is SNTAGT in the germline V gene. Written as DNA, the CDR3 is TGTGCCAGCAGTGAAGAGTACACCATGAACACTGAAGCTTTCTTT. Amino acids: CASSEEYTMNTEAFF.

The chain joins TRBV12-3 or TRBV12-4 to TRBJ2-7; D remains ambiguous. This CDR3 has 11 residues. Trimming removed 10 bases from V and 4 bases from J, with 11 bases in between. The CDR3 is CATATEYEQYF. Written as DNA, the CDR3 is TGTGCCACCGCAACGGAGTACGAGCAGTACTTC.

This clonotype was found many times. The rearrangement uses TRBV12-3 or TRBV12-4 and TRBJ1-1; no clear D gene. The CDR3 is 14 residues long. V lost 5 bases to trimming and J lost 0 bases, with 10 bases between them. CDR3 protein: CASSPGLMNTEAFF. The CDR3, as DNA: TGTGCCAGCAGTCCAGGACTGATGAACACTGAAGCTTTCTTT.

The chain recombines TRBV4-2 with TRBJ2-1, with 9 bases that match TRBD1. Germline CDR1 reads LGHNA; CDR2 reads YNFKEQ. This CDR3 is 17 amino acids long. J gave up 4 bases and V 0 bases, and 7 bases lay outside the gene matches. CDR3 sequence reads: CASSQDFGDRVYNEQFF. CDR3 nucleotides: TGTGCCAGCAGCCAAGATTTCGGGGACAGGGTATACAATGAGCAGTTCTTC.

This clonotype was counted only a few times. The gene calls are TRBV6-2 or TRBV6-3 and TRBJ2-2, with TRBD1 identical over 7 bases. There are 18 residues in the CDR3. CDR1 is MNHEY and CDR2 is SVGEGT in the germline V gene. Trimming at V came to 3 bases and at J to 2 bases, leaving 12 bases not matched to a gene. CDR3 coding DNA: TGTGCCAGCAGTTATCCCCTGGGGACAGACCTAAACACCGGGGAGCTGTTTTTT. Translation gives CASSYPLGTDLNTGELFF.

This clonotype was seen a few times. A much bigger clone sits one base away, suggesting this may be a read error. The chain links TRBV6-6 to TRBJ1-1; no reliable D call. This CDR3 has 14 residues. Trimming left V 0 bases short and J 1 base short, with 6 bases between. The germline V gene encodes CDR1 MNHNY and CDR2 SVGAGI (reference sequence). The DNA for the CDR3 is TGTGCCAGCAGTTACTCGGGAGAGAACACTGAAGCTTTCTTT. It specifies CASSYSGENTEAFF.

This clonotype came up a few times. The genes are TRBV10-1 and TRBJ1-2; D uncertain. CDR3 length: 13 residues. Trimming left V 4 bases short and J 2 bases short, with 8 bases between. The germline V gene encodes CDR1 WNHNN and CDR2 SYGVQD (reference sequence). CDR3 coding DNA: TGCGCCAGCAGTGGGGAGAGGAACTATGGCTACACCTTC. It codes for CASSGERNYGYTF.

This sequence joins TRBV5-6 and TRBJ2-7; 7 positions agree with TRBD1. There are 12 residues in the CDR3. Germline-derived CDR1 and CDR2 are SGHDT and YYEEEE. J lost 9 bases, V lost 3 bases, and 6 bases had no gene match. Written as DNA, the CDR3 is TGTGCCAGCAGCTCTGGGACAGCCGGGCAGTACTTC. Translated, it gives CASSSGTAGQYF.

V usage is TRBV12-2 and J usage is TRBJ1-2. TRBV12-2 is termed a pseudogene. There are 12 residues in the CDR3. The CDR3 sequence is CASRLGCSGYTF. The CDR3 region has the DNA TGTGCAAGTCGCTTAGGATGTAGCGGCTACACCTTC.

This clonotype appeared a few times. The rearrangement joins TRBV29-1 to TRBJ2-7; D is possibly TRBD2 (5 bases). Germline loops: CDR1 SQVTM, CDR2 ANQGSEA. The CDR3 is 12 amino acids. The ends were cut back, 7 bases at V and 0 bases at J, with 10 bases in the middle. Written as DNA, the CDR3 is TGCAGCGCCCGGGGAGCCTCCTACGAGCAGTACTTC. This sequence encodes CSARGASYEQYF.